This T cell receptor beta chain was retrieved from a study of T-cell reconstitution after alpha-beta-depleted transplantation in children. CDR1 DFQATT and CDR2 SNEGSKA come from the germline V gene (reference sequence). The CDR3 loop spans 15 amino acids. Trimming took 1 base from V and 4 from J; bases not matched to a gene: 5. This clonotype was seen more than once but under ten times. Unique molecular identifiers were built into the TCRbeta library. Via MiXCR, TCRdb re-called the PCR reads, giving one row per CDR3 protein. The table shows around 960,000 distinct CDR3 sequences, with about 26% occurring only once.

The source was PBMCs, mostly from graft donor cells, collected 360 days after TCRalphabeta/CD19-depleted stem cell transplant. This chain connects TRBV20-1 to TRBJ2-1; 9 bases match TRBD2. This sequence originates from a boy under two years old who had a stem cell transplant for SCID, so the T cells may come from the graft donor. The CDR3 sequence: CSARVGGGAYNEQFF. CDR3 DNA sequence: TGCAGTGCTAGAGTCGGCGGGGGGGCTTACAATGAGCAGTTCTTC.